The rows below give T cell receptor beta chains drawn from one sample of a study of T cells in Graves' hyperthyroidism and ophthalmopathy. MiXCR, applied by TCRdb to the multiplex PCR reads, yields one record per CDR3 protein. The data contain roughly 300,000 distinct CDR3 sequences, 21% of them singletons. The source material was blood. Receptors originate from a woman aged 45-65 years with Graves' hyperthyroidism. Each CDR3 is given with its conserved first and last residue. Fields, in order: D gene, clone size, J gene, CDR3 length, V gene, CDR3 protein, CDR3 DNA. D genes are given only for firm matches. Clone size is given for some rows only: seen once, a few or many times, or a class if the clone is expanded.

D: -
size: -
J: TRBJ2-1
length: 16
V: TRBV5-1
CDR3: CASSLEGSLGYNEQFF
DNA: TGCGCCAGCAGCTTGGAAGGTAGTCTGGGCTACAATGAGCAGTTCTTC

D: TRBD1
size: many
J: TRBJ1-6
length: 15
V: TRBV28
CDR3: CASSSPGQGNSPLHF
DNA: TGTGCCAGCAGCTCGCCGGGACAGGGAAATTCACCCCTCCACTTT

D: -
size: few
J: TRBJ1-5
length: 18
V: TRBV19
CDR3: CASSFRGSVGYSNQPQHF
DNA: TGTGCCAGTAGTTTTAGGGGCTCCGTCGGATATAGCAATCAGCCCCAGCATTTT

D: -
size: -
J: TRBJ1-2
length: 15
V: TRBV5-1
CDR3: CASSLAPGRTDGYTF
DNA: TGCGCCAGCAGCTTGGCTCCCGGACGAACAGATGGCTACACCTTC

D: -
size: many
J: TRBJ2-2
length: 14
V: TRBV2
CDR3: CASSARRDTGELFF
DNA: TGTGCCAGCAGTGCTCGGAGGGACACCGGGGAGCTGTTTTTT

D: -
size: -
J: TRBJ2-2
length: 16
V: TRBV12-3/TRBV12-4
CDR3: CATDHGEGGLTGELFF
DNA: TGTGCCACCGACCACGGGGAGGGGGGGCTAACCGGGGAGCTGTTTTTT

D: -
size: few
J: TRBJ1-1
length: 12
V: TRBV6-1
CDR3: CASRQINTEAFF
DNA: TGTGCCAGCAGACAGATCAACACTGAAGCTTTCTTT

D: -
size: many
J: TRBJ1-6
length: 16
V: TRBV11-2
CDR3: CASSPERLTAGSPLHF
DNA: TGTGCCAGCAGCCCAGAGCGGTTGACCGCCGGCTCACCCCTCCACTTT

D: TRBD1
size: many
J: TRBJ2-5
length: 14
V: TRBV12-3/TRBV12-4
CDR3: CASSKGQDLETQYF
DNA: TGTGCCAGCAGCAAAGGACAGGATTTGGAGACCCAGTACTTC

D: TRBD2
size: many
J: TRBJ2-7
length: 15
V: TRBV9
CDR3: CASSPLAGASYEQYF
DNA: TGTGCCAGCAGCCCCTTAGCGGGGGCATCCTACGAGCAGTACTTC

D: TRBD1
size: few
J: TRBJ2-2
length: 16
V: TRBV18
CDR3: CASSYRGPPNTGELFF
DNA: TGTGCCAGCTCATACAGGGGGCCGCCGAACACCGGGGAGCTGTTTTTT

D: -
size: few
J: TRBJ2-1
length: 14
V: TRBV9
CDR3: CASSVGWIYNEQFF
DNA: TGTGCCAGCAGCGTGGGCTGGATCTACAATGAGCAGTTCTTC

D: TRBD1
size: many
J: TRBJ2-7
length: 13
V: TRBV28
CDR3: CASSRQGSYEQYF
DNA: TGTGCCAGCAGTCGACAGGGGAGCTACGAGCAGTACTTC

D: TRBD1
size: many
J: TRBJ1-1
length: 14
V: TRBV28
CDR3: CASSLRQGHTEAFF
DNA: TGTGCCAGCAGCTTGCGACAGGGGCACACTGAAGCTTTCTTT

D: -
size: many
J: TRBJ1-5
length: 16
V: TRBV6-1
CDR3: CASSALGGRSDQPQHF
DNA: TGTGCCAGCAGTGCCCTGGGGGGACGCTCCGATCAGCCCCAGCATTTT

D: -
size: many
J: TRBJ2-2
length: 12
V: TRBV13
CDR3: CASSLGGGELFF
DNA: TGTGCCAGCAGCTTAGGAGGCGGGGAGCTGTTTTTT

D: -
size: few
J: TRBJ2-7
length: 15
V: TRBV6-1
CDR3: CASSQGRKFSYEQYF
DNA: TGTGCCAGCAGTCAGGGACGAAAGTTCTCCTACGAGCAGTACTTC

D: TRBD1
size: once
J: TRBJ1-5
length: 16
V: TRBV27
CDR3: CASSLTGVFENQPQHF
DNA: TGTGCCAGCAGTTTAACAGGGGTGTTTGAGAATCAGCCCCAGCATTTT

D: TRBD2
size: -
J: TRBJ2-3
length: 20
V: TRBV7-2
CDR3: CASSLDRSYGSGRAGDTQYF
DNA: TGTGCCAGCAGCTTAGATCGAAGTTATGGGAGCGGGAGGGCTGGGGATACGCAGTATTTT

D: -
size: few
J: TRBJ1-2
length: 12
V: TRBV28
CDR3: CASEDGSYGYTF
DNA: TGTGCCAGCGAGGACGGGAGCTATGGCTACACCTTC

D: TRBD1
size: many
J: TRBJ1-1
length: 15
V: TRBV20-1
CDR3: CSAREGTGGWAEAFF
DNA: TGCAGTGCTAGAGAGGGGACAGGGGGCTGGGCTGAAGCTTTCTTT

D: TRBD2
size: many
J: TRBJ2-7
length: 15
V: TRBV2
CDR3: CASSGTSGTTYEQYF
DNA: TGTGCCAGCAGTGGGACTAGCGGGACAACCTACGAGCAGTACTTC

D: -
size: many
J: TRBJ1-4
length: 15
V: TRBV12-3/TRBV12-4
CDR3: CASSSSNAANEKLFF
DNA: TGTGCCAGCAGTTCCTCTAACGCGGCTAATGAAAAACTGTTTTTT

D: TRBD2
size: many
J: TRBJ2-3
length: 18
V: TRBV20-1
CDR3: CSARGQGRTRASTDTQYF
DNA: TGCAGTGCTAGAGGTCAAGGTCGGACTAGAGCTAGCACAGATACGCAGTATTTT

D: TRBD2
size: many
J: TRBJ2-5
length: 14
V: TRBV2
CDR3: CASRKGTSGETQYF
DNA: TGTGCCAGCAGAAAAGGGACTAGCGGGGAGACCCAGTACTTC

D: TRBD1
size: -
J: TRBJ2-7
length: 14
V: TRBV10-3
CDR3: CAISATGVGYEQYF
DNA: TGTGCCATCAGTGCGACAGGGGTTGGCTACGAGCAGTACTTC

D: -
size: few
J: TRBJ1-1
length: 14
V: TRBV6-2/TRBV6-3
CDR3: CASSLERTDTEAFF
DNA: TGTGCCAGCAGCCTTGAGAGGACAGACACTGAAGCTTTCTTT

D: TRBD2
size: many
J: TRBJ2-3
length: 20
V: TRBV11-2
CDR3: CASSLGSTSEVGGATDTQYF
DNA: TGTGCCAGCAGCTTAGGGTCGACTAGCGAAGTGGGAGGGGCCACAGATACGCAGTATTTT

D: TRBD2
size: -
J: TRBJ2-3
length: 15
V: TRBV7-9
CDR3: CASTWTSGGAYTQYF
DNA: TGTGCCAGCACCTGGACTAGCGGGGGGGCCTATACGCAGTATTTT

D: -
size: -
J: TRBJ2-7
length: 16
V: TRBV2
CDR3: CASSEQGGHISYEQYF
DNA: TGTGCCAGCAGTGAACAGGGGGGACACATCTCCTACGAGCAGTACTTC

D: -
size: few
J: TRBJ2-3
length: 14
V: TRBV30
CDR3: CAWSYGVGTDTQYF
DNA: TGTGCCTGGAGTTACGGAGTCGGCACGGATACGCAGTATTTT

D: TRBD2
size: -
J: TRBJ2-1
length: 14
V: TRBV12-3/TRBV12-4
CDR3: CASKASGSVYEQFF
DNA: TGTGCCAGCAAGGCTAGCGGGAGTGTCTATGAGCAGTTCTTC

D: -
size: -
J: TRBJ2-7
length: 11
V: TRBV29-1
CDR3: CSVRADYEQYF
DNA: TGCAGCGTTCGGGCCGACTACGAGCAGTACTTC

D: TRBD2
size: many
J: TRBJ2-7
length: 14
V: TRBV28
CDR3: CASSTSGDVYEQYF
DNA: TGTGCCAGCAGCACTAGCGGGGATGTCTACGAGCAGTACTTC

D: TRBD2
size: many
J: TRBJ2-3
length: 14
V: TRBV20-1
CDR3: CSAEIAGGTDTQYF
DNA: TGCAGTGCTGAAATAGCGGGGGGGACAGATACGCAGTATTTT

D: -
size: many
J: TRBJ1-4
length: 13
V: TRBV28
CDR3: CASSPGVLEKLFF
DNA: TGTGCCAGCAGTCCGGGGGTCCTTGAAAAACTGTTTTTT

D: -
size: many
J: TRBJ2-1
length: 15
V: TRBV7-8
CDR3: CASSPTGSWGNEQFF
DNA: TGTGCCAGCAGCCCTACAGGGTCATGGGGAAATGAGCAGTTCTTC

D: TRBD2
size: many
J: TRBJ2-1
length: 15
V: TRBV2
CDR3: CASSVLAGSYNEQFF
DNA: TGTGCCAGCAGTGTTCTAGCGGGCTCCTACAATGAGCAGTTCTTC

D: -
size: many
J: TRBJ2-2
length: 14
V: TRBV5-6
CDR3: CASSLQGYTGELFF
DNA: TGTGCCAGCAGCTTGCAGGGGTACACCGGGGAGCTGTTTTTT

D: -
size: many
J: TRBJ1-1
length: 12
V: TRBV5-1
CDR3: CASSYRGTEAFF
DNA: TGTGCCAGCAGCTACCGGGGAACTGAAGCTTTCTTT

D: TRBD1
size: few
J: TRBJ2-7
length: 16
V: TRBV5-1
CDR3: CASSLGQGARGHEQYF
DNA: TGCGCCAGCAGCTTGGGTCAGGGGGCCAGGGGACACGAGCAGTACTTC

D: -
size: many
J: TRBJ1-1
length: 15
V: TRBV20-1
CDR3: CSARFMGSGNTEAFF
DNA: TGCAGTGCTAGATTTATGGGGTCGGGGAACACTGAAGCTTTCTTT

D: -
size: many
J: TRBJ2-5
length: 15
V: TRBV5-8
CDR3: CASSSGQGGTETQYF
DNA: TGTGCCAGCAGTTCCGGACAGGGAGGGACAGAGACCCAGTACTTC

D: TRBD1
size: -
J: TRBJ1-3
length: 16
V: TRBV20-1
CDR3: CSARPGTGLSGNTIYF
DNA: TGCAGTGCTAGACCCGGGACAGGCCTCTCTGGAAACACCATATATTTT

D: TRBD1
size: many
J: TRBJ1-1
length: 13
V: TRBV30
CDR3: CAWSGQGNTEAFF
DNA: TGTGCCTGGAGTGGACAGGGGAACACTGAAGCTTTCTTT

D: -
size: -
J: TRBJ2-5
length: 14
V: TRBV28
CDR3: CASSQDWAGQTQYF
DNA: TGTGCCAGCAGCCAAGATTGGGCGGGGCAGACCCAGTACTTC